The rows below give T cell receptor beta chains drawn from one sample of a study of blood T cell repertoires in COVID-19. Here immunoSEQ multiplex PCR was the method, and the copy in TCRdb shows in-frame clones only, minus some. Here the sample spans 200,000 to 250,000 clones, around four fifths being singletons. The sequenced sample consisted of peripheral blood. The receptors were gathered from an older woman who had recovered from COVID-19. Each CDR3 is given with its conserved first and last residue. A D gene is named only where the DNA matches it firmly. Size is stated for part of the rows, as once, few or many counts, or as a class when the clone is expanded.

>.|TRBJ2-5|TRBD2|TRBV9
CASNLGGGTGTQYF
TGTGCCAGCAATCTAGGCGGGGGGACTGGGACCCAGTACTTC
>.|TRBJ1-3|TRBD1|TRBV18
CASSPLGTGTGNTIYF
TGTGCCAGCTCACCACTCGGGACAGGGACTGGAAACACCATATATTTT
>.|TRBJ2-3|.|TRBV6-1
CASSELPTSTDTQYF
TGTGCCAGCAGTGAATTACCGACTAGCACAGATACGCAGTATTTT
>.|TRBJ2-2|.|TRBV21-1
CASSKGGRGSTGELFF
TGTGCCAGCAGCAAAGGAGGCAGGGGGAGCACCGGGGAGCTGTTTTTT
>.|TRBJ1-5|.|TRBV2
CASSENRGNQPQHF
TGTGCCAGCAGTGAAAACAGGGGCAATCAGCCCCAGCATTTT
>.|TRBJ1-1|TRBD1|TRBV12-3/TRBV12-4
CAEGGVTEAFF
TGTGCCGAAGGGGGCGTCACTGAAGCTTTCTTT
>.|TRBJ2-7|.|TRBV5-1
CASSLQNGQGNEQYF
TGCGCCAGCAGCTTGCAAAACGGCCAGGGAAACGAGCAGTACTTC
>.|TRBJ1-2|.|TRBV19
CASIYPGTNYGYTF
TGTGCCAGTATATACCCAGGGACTAACTATGGCTACACCTTC
>.|TRBJ2-4|.|TRBV19
CASSLAHRAKNIQYF
TGTGCCAGTAGTCTAGCCCACAGAGCCAAAAACATTCAGTACTTC
>.|TRBJ1-2|TRBD1|TRBV29-1
CIGQGADGYTF
TGCATCGGACAGGGGGCTGACGGCTACACCTTC
>.|TRBJ1-1|.|TRBV11-2
CASSLELRGLNTEAFF
TGTGCCAGCAGCTTAGAACTGAGAGGGCTGAACACTGAAGCTTTCTTT
>.|TRBJ1-3|.|TRBV6-5
CASSYGSGLGNTIYF
TGTGCCAGCAGTTACGGATCAGGCCTTGGAAACACCATATATTTT
>.|TRBJ1-2|.|TRBV7-8
CASSFLTAPSHYGYTF
TGTGCCAGCAGCTTCTTGACAGCACCAAGCCACTATGGCTACACCTTC
>.|TRBJ1-5|TRBD1|TRBV18
CASSRDRDYQPQHF
TGTGCCAGCTCACGGGACAGGGATTATCAGCCCCAGCATTTT
>.|TRBJ2-2|TRBD1|TRBV7-8
CASSPGQGVPNTGELFF
TGTGCCAGCAGCCCGGGACAGGGGGTTCCCAACACCGGGGAGCTGTTTTTT
>.|TRBJ2-7|TRBD2|TRBV30
CAWSVKAGTYEQYF
TGTGCCTGGAGTGTGAAAGCGGGGACCTACGAGCAGTACTTC
>.|TRBJ2-1|TRBD2|TRBV18
CASSATSGDNEQFF
TGTGCCAGCTCAGCGACTAGCGGGGACAATGAGCAGTTCTTC
>.|TRBJ1-4|.|TRBV6-5
CATHDQGRNEKLFF
TGTGCCACTCATGACCAGGGAAGGAATGAAAAACTGTTTTTT
>.|TRBJ1-3|.|TRBV16
CASSLDSLLSSGNTIYF
TGTGCCAGCAGCTTGGACAGCTTGCTTAGCTCTGGAAACACCATATATTTT
>.|TRBJ1-6|TRBD1|TRBV6-5
CASMMDRVNSPLHF
TGTGCCAGCATGATGGACAGGGTAAATTCACCCCTCCACTTT
>.|TRBJ1-1|.|TRBV5-1
CASNDRGSGGTEAFF
TGCGCCAGCAACGACCGGGGGTCGGGAGGTACTGAAGCTTTCTTT
>few|TRBJ1-2|.|TRBV18
CASSPLGKQDYGYTF
TGTGCCAGCTCACCACTCGGGAAGCAGGACTATGGCTACACCTTC
>.|TRBJ1-2|TRBD1|TRBV5-6
CASSLLGDRGPIGYGYTF
TGTGCCAGCAGCTTGTTAGGAGACAGGGGGCCTATCGGCTATGGCTACACCTTC
>.|TRBJ2-5|.|TRBV5-1
CASSWTDSQETQYF
TGCGCCAGCAGCTGGACAGATAGCCAAGAGACCCAGTACTTC
>few|TRBJ2-3|TRBD2|TRBV7-3
CASSFGGAGAWGDTQYF
TGTGCCAGCAGCTTCGGGGGAGCGGGGGCGTGGGGAGATACGCAGTATTTT
>.|TRBJ1-2|.|TRBV19
CASSIDPDYGYTF
TGTGCCAGTAGTATAGATCCAGACTATGGCTACACCTTC
>few|TRBJ2-7|.|TRBV9
CASSPQGEQGIQYF
TGTGCCAGCAGCCCCCAAGGGGAACAGGGTATACAGTACTTC
>.|TRBJ1-1|TRBD1|TRBV4-3
CASSQEAQGATWVNTEAFF
TGCGCCAGCAGCCAAGAGGCACAGGGGGCAACTTGGGTGAACACTGAAGCTTTCTTT
>once|TRBJ2-1|TRBD2|TRBV4-1
CASSQDVGGRGEQFF
TGCGCCAGCAGCCAAGATGTAGGAGGGAGGGGTGAGCAGTTCTTC
>.|TRBJ1-2|.|TRBV4-1
CASSHIITGLYTF
TGCGCCAGCAGCCACATTATCACAGGGCTCTACACCTTC
>.|TRBJ2-6|.|TRBV5-1
CASSLAVGANVLTF
TGCGCCAGCAGCTTGGCGGTTGGGGCCAACGTCCTGACTTTC
>.|TRBJ2-7|.|TRBV11-2
CASSLDEDTGYEQYF
TGTGCCAGCAGCTTAGACGAGGACACGGGTTACGAGCAGTACTTC
>.|TRBJ1-1|.|TRBV5-1
CASSRESPRTEAFF
TGCGCCAGCAGCCGGGAGTCCCCAAGGACTGAAGCTTTCTTT
>.|TRBJ2-1|TRBD2|TRBV5-1
CASVSGGGAGEQFF
TGCGCCAGCGTCTCGGGCGGGGGGGCCGGTGAGCAGTTCTTC
>.|TRBJ1-2|.|TRBV4-2
CASSQRRNYGYTF
TGTGCCAGCAGCCAACGGCGGAACTATGGCTACACCTTC
>.|TRBJ2-4|.|TRBV11-2
CASSINRDGGAKNIQYF
TGTGCCAGCAGCATAAACCGGGACGGAGGGGCCAAAAACATTCAGTACTTC
>few|TRBJ1-3|.|TRBV28
CASSLRLGNTIYF
TGTGCCAGCAGTTTACGTCTAGGAAACACCATATATTTT